A single sample gave rise to the 20 T cell receptor beta chains below, sequenced in a study of blood T cell repertoires in COVID-19. This table comes from immunoSEQ multiplex PCR, and its TCRdb copy is limited to in-frame clones, with some not included. The table lists under 50,000 clones, around 90% of them singletons, with 1% to 1.5% in the top ten. The source material was peripheral blood. These receptors all come from a woman in her thirties or forties with acute or convalescent COVID-19.

This chain links TRBV12-3 or TRBV12-4 with TRBJ1-2; possibly TRBD1 for D (5 bases). Trimming cost V 2 bases and J 14 bases, with 18 bases left between them. This CDR3 contains 13 residues. In nucleotides, the CDR3 is TGTGCCAGCAGTTTATGGCCCGGGGGGGAATGTACCTTC. Amino acid sequence: CASSLWPGGECTF.

CDR3 sequence (DNA): TGTGCCAGTAGCTACGGGGGAGCAGACGAGCAGTACTTC. It codes for CASSYGGADEQYF. The chain couples TRBV19 to TRBJ2-7; weak D call: TRBD2 (6 bases). Germline V gene sequence: CDR1 LNHDA, CDR2 SQIVND (reference sequence). V lost 6 bases and J lost 5, with 14 bases in between. The CDR3 consists of 13 residues.

This clone appeared a single time. The chain has TRBV27 and TRBJ1-4; D is perhaps TRBD1 (6 bases). Trimming shortened V by 6 bases and J by 2 bases, and 10 bases separated the two germline ends. This CDR3 comprises 14 residues. Germline CDR1 is MNHEY and CDR2 is SMNVEV (reference sequence). The CDR3 DNA is TGTGCCAGCAGGCTTCAGGGGACTAATGAAAAACTGTTTTTT. Translation: CASRLQGTNEKLFF.

This rearrangement joins TRBV19 to TRBJ1-1; 7 nucleotides line up with TRBD1. The length of the CDR3 is 13 residues. Per the germline V gene, CDR1 is LNHDA and CDR2 is SQIVND (reference sequence). J gave up 11 bases and V 2 bases, and 8 bases lay outside the gene matches. The CDR3 is CASSIPLTGQAFF. CDR3 coding DNA: TGTGCCAGTAGTATACCCCTGACAGGGCAGGCTTTCTTT. Complete variable domain (other parts from reference TRBV19 and TRBJ1-1): DGGITQSPKYLFRKEGQNVTLSCEQNLNHDAMYWYRQDPGQGLRLIYYSQIVNDFQKGDIAEGYSVSREKKESFPLTVTSAQKNPTAFYLCASSIPLTGQAFFGQGTRLTVV.

The V and J genes are TRBV28 and TRBJ2-1; 8 positions agree with TRBD1. V shed 1 base, J shed 7 bases, and the junction held 9 bases outside the gene matches. CDR1 is MDHEN and CDR2 is SYDVKM in the germline V gene. This CDR3 comprises 16 residues. The DNA for the CDR3 is TGTGCCAGCAGTTTATTTCCAGGGGGCGCGAAGAATGAGCAGTTCTTC. Residues: CASSLFPGGAKNEQFF.

This clone appeared once. The chain combines TRBV5-1 with TRBJ1-1; TRBD1 agrees at 9 bases. There are 14 residues in the CDR3. Germline V gene lookup returns CDR1 SGHRS and CDR2 YFSETQ. J gave up 3 bases and V 4 bases, and 4 bases lay outside the gene matches. CDR3 loop: CASSPRDRDTEAFF. CDR3 DNA sequence: TGCGCCAGCAGCCCCCGGGACAGGGACACTGAAGCTTTCTTT.

The V gene is TRBV28, the J gene TRBJ1-6; 11 bases align to TRBD1. The CDR3 totals 12 residues. In germline, CDR1 is MDHEN, CDR2 SYDVKM. V trimming: 10 bases; J trimming: 11 bases; junction bases outside the gene matches: 4. The CDR3 sequence: CATGQGATPLHF. The CDR3 DNA is TGTGCCACCGGACAGGGGGCTACACCCCTCCACTTT.

This clone was counted only a few times. The V gene is TRBV5-4, the J gene TRBJ1-1; TRBD1 agrees at 7 bases. V gave up 0 bases and J gave up 0 bases; unmatched junction bases: 5. Germline CDR1 reads SGHNT; CDR2 reads YYREEE (reference sequence). CDR3 length: 16 amino acids. The CDR3 DNA is TGTGCCAGCAGCTTGGGGGGACAGTCCATGAACACTGAAGCTTTCTTT. It yields the protein CASSLGGQSMNTEAFF.

This CDR3 is CASSLVTVSEAFF. CDR3 bases: TGTGCCAGCAGCTTAGTCACGGTTTCTGAAGCTTTCTTT. The chain joins TRBV13 to TRBJ1-1, with no clear D. The CDR3 contains 13 residues. CDR1 is PRHDT and CDR2 is FYEKMQ in the germline V gene (reference sequence). V was clipped by 1 base and J by 6 bases, with 9 bases between them.

The chain uses TRBV29-1 and TRBJ1-2; 7 bases line up with TRBD1. The V and J ends lost 5 bases and 2 bases, in that order; junction bases with no gene match: 8. CDR3 length: 14 residues. Germline V gene lookup returns CDR1 SQVTM and CDR2 ANQGSEA. The CDR3 DNA reads TGCAGCGTTTCTGACAGGGCGGACAACTATGGCTACACCTTC. Protein product: CSVSDRADNYGYTF.

The V gene is TRBV24-1, the J gene TRBJ2-3; 9 positions match TRBD1. The V segment lost 5 bases and the J segment 4 bases; nucleotides outside the gene matches: 6. The CDR3 sequence is 15 residues long. Per the germline V gene, CDR1 is KGHDR and CDR2 is SFDVKD. CDR3 nucleotides: TGTGCCACCAGTGTCCCGGGACAGGGTTCAGATACGCAGTATTTT. Protein: CATSVPGQGSDTQYF.

The gene calls are TRBV29-1 and TRBJ1-3; no reliable D call. V was clipped by 2 bases and J by 0 bases, with 14 bases between them. Germline CDR1 SQVTM, CDR2 ANQGSEA. The CDR3 length is 16 residues. CDR3 amino acids: CSVERAAGSSGNTIYF. As DNA, the CDR3 is TGCAGCGTTGAAAGGGCGGCGGGTAGCTCTGGAAACACCATATATTTT.

This clone has a single count. This chain joins TRBV24-1 and TRBJ2-5, with 10 bases matching TRBD1. The CDR3 sequence is 14 residues long. Looked up from germline, CDR1 is KGHDR and CDR2 is SFDVKD. Trimming removed 4 bases from V and 5 bases from J; junction bases left unmatched: 3. CDR3 coding DNA: TGTGCCACCAGTGACCCGGGACAGGGGGAGACCCAGTACTTC. Amino acids: CATSDPGQGETQYF.

This rearrangement joins TRBV7-9 to TRBJ2-7; D might be TRBD1 (5 bases). CDR1 and CDR2 (germline): SEHNR, FQNEAQ (reference sequence). V was pared by 5 bases and J by 4 bases, with 9 bases between. The CDR3 extends over 12 amino acids. CDR3 amino acids: CASSPDTYEQYF. The CDR3 DNA reads TGTGCCAGCAGCCCGGACACTTACGAGCAGTACTTC.

This clone was counted only a few times. The gene calls are TRBV6-5 and TRBJ1-2, with 8 bases matching TRBD1. Germline V gene data show CDR1 as MNHEY and CDR2 as SVGAGI. J gave up 6 bases and V 4 bases, and 13 bases lay outside the gene matches. The CDR3 length is 16 residues. CDR3 DNA sequence: TGTGCCAGCAGTTTGTCCGGACAGGGTAGGAGGGATGGCTACACCTTC. As protein: CASSLSGQGRRDGYTF.

The chain combines TRBV28 with TRBJ2-3; TRBD2 is a possible D gene (7 bases). CDR1 is MDHEN and CDR2 is SYDVKM in the germline V gene. CDR3 length: 15 amino acids. The ends were cut back, 4 bases at V and 3 bases at J, with 14 bases in the middle. CDR3 in DNA: TGTGCCAGCAGTTCCCAGGGGAGGGGGACAGATACGCAGTATTTT. This encodes CASSSQGRGTDTQYF.

The chain has TRBV30 and TRBJ2-6, with D tentatively TRBD2 (5 bases). Trimming removed 1 base from V and 0 bases from J, with 22 bases in between. CDR3 length equals 20 residues. The germline V gene encodes CDR1 GTSNPN and CDR2 SVGIG (reference sequence). CDR3 nucleotides: TGTGCCTGGAGTGATCTGGGCGGGCCTTTCCCCCTCTCTGGGGCCAACGTCCTGACTTTC. Protein: CAWSDLGGPFPLSGANVLTF.

The chain links TRBV3-1 (or the pseudogene TRBV3-2) to TRBJ2-1; 12 bases fit TRBD2. J lost 6 bases, V lost 4 bases, and 10 bases had no gene match. The CDR3 sequence is 17 residues long. Germline CDR1 reads LGHDT; CDR2 reads YNNKEL (reference sequence). Written as DNA, the CDR3 is TGTGCCAGCAGCCCCTACAAGGGGACTAGCGGGCCCAATGAGCAGTTCTTC. Its translation: CASSPYKGTSGPNEQFF.

Only a few counts were recorded for this clone. V usage is TRBV6-4 and J usage is TRBJ2-3; weak D call: TRBD2 (5 bases). This CDR3 region has 15 residues. V shed 5 bases and J shed 4 bases, with 16 bases lying between them. Per germline, CDR1 MRHNA and CDR2 SNTAGT. CDR3 sequence reads: CASSLGGGEADTQYF. CDR3 DNA: TGTGCCAGCAGTTTGGGCGGAGGAGAGGCAGATACGCAGTATTTT.

The chain employs TRBV10-3 and TRBJ1-3, with a tentative D call TRBD1 (5 bases). V was trimmed by 10 bases and J by 0 bases, leaving 13 bases between them. From germline, CDR1 is ENHRY and CDR2 SYGVKD. CDR3 size: 14 residues. CDR3 bases: TGTGCCACCGAGGACAACCGCTCTGGAAACACCATATATTTT. This sequence encodes CATEDNRSGNTIYF.